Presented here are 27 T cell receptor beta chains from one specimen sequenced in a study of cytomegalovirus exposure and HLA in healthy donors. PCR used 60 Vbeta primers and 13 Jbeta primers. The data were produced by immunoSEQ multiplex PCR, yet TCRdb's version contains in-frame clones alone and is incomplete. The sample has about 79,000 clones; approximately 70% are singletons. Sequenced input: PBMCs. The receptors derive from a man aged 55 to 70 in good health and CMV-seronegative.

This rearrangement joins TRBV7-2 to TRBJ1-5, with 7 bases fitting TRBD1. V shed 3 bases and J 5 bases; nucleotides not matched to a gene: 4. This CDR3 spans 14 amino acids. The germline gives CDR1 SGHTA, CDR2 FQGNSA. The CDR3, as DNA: TGTGCCAGCAGCTTTGCAGGGGGGTATCAGCCCCAGCATTTT. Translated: CASSFAGGYQPQHF. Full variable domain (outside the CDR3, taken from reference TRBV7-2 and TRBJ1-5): GAGVSQSPSNKVTEKGKDVELRCDPISGHTALYWYRQSLGQGLEFLIYFQGNSAPDKSGLPSDRFSAERTGGSVSTLTIQRTQQEDSAVYLCASSFAGGYQPQHFGDGTRLSIL.

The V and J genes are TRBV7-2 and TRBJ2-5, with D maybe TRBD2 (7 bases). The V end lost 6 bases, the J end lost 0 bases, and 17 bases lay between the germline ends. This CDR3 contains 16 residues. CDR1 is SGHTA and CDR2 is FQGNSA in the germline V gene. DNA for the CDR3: TGTGCCAGCAGTCTGGGACACGGGGGGTACCAAGAGACCCAGTACTTC. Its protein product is CASSLGHGGYQETQYF.

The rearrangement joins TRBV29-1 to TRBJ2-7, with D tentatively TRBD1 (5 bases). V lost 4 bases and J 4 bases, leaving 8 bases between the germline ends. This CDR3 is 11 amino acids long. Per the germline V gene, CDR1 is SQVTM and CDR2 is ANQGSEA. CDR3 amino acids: CSVGTTYEQYF. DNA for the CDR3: TGCAGCGTTGGGACAACTTACGAGCAGTACTTC.

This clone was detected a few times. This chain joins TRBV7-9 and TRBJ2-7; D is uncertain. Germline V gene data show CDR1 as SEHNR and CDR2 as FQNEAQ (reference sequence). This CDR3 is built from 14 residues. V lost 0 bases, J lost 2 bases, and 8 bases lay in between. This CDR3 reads CASSLAGATYEQYF. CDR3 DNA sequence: TGTGCCAGCAGCTTAGCAGGAGCTACCTACGAGCAGTACTTC. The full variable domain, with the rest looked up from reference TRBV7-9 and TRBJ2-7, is DTGVSQNPRHKITKRGQNVTFRCDPISEHNRLYWYRQTLGQGPEFLTYFQNEAQLEKSRLLSDRFSAERPKGSFSTLEIQRTEQGDSAMYLCASSLAGATYEQYFGPGTRLTVT.

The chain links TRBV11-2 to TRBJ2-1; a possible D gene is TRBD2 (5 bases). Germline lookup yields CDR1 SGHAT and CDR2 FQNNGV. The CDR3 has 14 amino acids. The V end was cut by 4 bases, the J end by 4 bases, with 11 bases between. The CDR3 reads CASSSSTSYNEQFF. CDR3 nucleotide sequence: TGTGCCAGCAGCTCCTCAACTAGTTACAATGAGCAGTTCTTC. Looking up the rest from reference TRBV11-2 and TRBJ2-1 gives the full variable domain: EAGVAQSPRYKIIEKRQSVAFWCNPISGHATLYWYQQILGQGPKLLIQFQNNGVVDDSQLPKDRFSAERLKGVDSTLKIQPAKLEDSAVYLCASSSSTSYNEQFFGPGTRLTVL.

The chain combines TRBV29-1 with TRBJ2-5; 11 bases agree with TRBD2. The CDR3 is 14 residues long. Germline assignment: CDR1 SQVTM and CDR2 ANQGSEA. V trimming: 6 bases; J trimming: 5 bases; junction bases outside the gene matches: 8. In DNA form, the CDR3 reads TGCAGCGTCGCCGGGACTAGCGGCGGGGAGACCCAGTACTTC. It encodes CSVAGTSGGETQYF.

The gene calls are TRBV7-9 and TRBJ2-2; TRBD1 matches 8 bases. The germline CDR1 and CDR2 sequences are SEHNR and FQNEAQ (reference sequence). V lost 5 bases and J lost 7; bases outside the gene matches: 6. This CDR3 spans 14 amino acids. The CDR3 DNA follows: TGTGCCAGCAGCCTGCAGGGGGCGTTCGGGGAGCTGTTTTTT. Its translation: CASSLQGAFGELFF.

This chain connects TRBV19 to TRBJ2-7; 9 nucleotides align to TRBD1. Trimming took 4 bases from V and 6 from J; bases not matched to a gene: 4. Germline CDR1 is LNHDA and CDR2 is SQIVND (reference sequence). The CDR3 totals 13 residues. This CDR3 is CASSTTGGSEQYF. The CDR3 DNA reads TGTGCCAGTAGTACCACAGGGGGCTCCGAGCAGTACTTC.

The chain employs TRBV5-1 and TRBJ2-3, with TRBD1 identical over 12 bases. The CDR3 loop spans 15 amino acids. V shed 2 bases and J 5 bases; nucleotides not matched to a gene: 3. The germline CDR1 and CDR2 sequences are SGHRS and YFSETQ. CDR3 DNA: TGCGCCAGCAGCTTCCGGGACAGGGGGCAAGATACGCAGTATTTT. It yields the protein CASSFRDRGQDTQYF. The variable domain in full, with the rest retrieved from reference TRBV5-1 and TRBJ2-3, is KAGVTQTPRYLIKTRGQQVTLSCSPISGHRSVSWYQQTPGQGLQFLFEYFSETQRNKGNFPGRFSGRQFSNSRSEMNVSTLELGDSALYLCASSFRDRGQDTQYFGPGTRLTVL.

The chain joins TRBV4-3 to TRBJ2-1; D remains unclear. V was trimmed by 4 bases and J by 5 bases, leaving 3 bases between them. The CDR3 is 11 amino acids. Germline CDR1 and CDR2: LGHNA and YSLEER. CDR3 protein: CASSRDNEQFF. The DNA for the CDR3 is TGCGCCAGCAGCCGAGACAATGAGCAGTTCTTC.

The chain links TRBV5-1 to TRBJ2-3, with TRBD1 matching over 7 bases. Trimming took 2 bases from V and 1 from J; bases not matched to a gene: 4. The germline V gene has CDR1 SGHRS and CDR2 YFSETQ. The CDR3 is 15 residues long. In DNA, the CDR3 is TGCGCCAGCAGCTTCCTTGGACAGGGCACAGATACGCAGTATTTT. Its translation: CASSFLGQGTDTQYF. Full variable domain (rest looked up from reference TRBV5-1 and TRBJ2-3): KAGVTQTPRYLIKTRGQQVTLSCSPISGHRSVSWYQQTPGQGLQFLFEYFSETQRNKGNFPGRFSGRQFSNSRSEMNVSTLELGDSALYLCASSFLGQGTDTQYFGPGTRLTVL.

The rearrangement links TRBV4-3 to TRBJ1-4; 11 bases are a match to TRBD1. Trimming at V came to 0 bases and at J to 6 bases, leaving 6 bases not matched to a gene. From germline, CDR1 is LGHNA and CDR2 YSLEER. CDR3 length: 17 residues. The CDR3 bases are TGCGCCAGCAGCCAAGACGGGACAGGGGGATCGGATGAAAAACTGTTTTTT. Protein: CASSQDGTGGSDEKLFF.

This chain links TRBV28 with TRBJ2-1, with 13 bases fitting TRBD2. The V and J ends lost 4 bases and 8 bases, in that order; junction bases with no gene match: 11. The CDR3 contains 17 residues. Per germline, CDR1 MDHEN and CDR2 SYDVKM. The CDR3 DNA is TGTGCCAGCAGTTCCACCGGGACTAGCGGGATCGGGGATGAGCAGTTCTTC. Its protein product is CASSSTGTSGIGDEQFF. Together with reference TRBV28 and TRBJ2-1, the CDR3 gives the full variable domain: DVKVTQSSRYLVKRTGEKVFLECVQDMDHENMFWYRQDPGLGLRLIYFSYDVKMKEKGDIPEGYSVSREKKERFSLILESASTNQTSMYLCASSSTGTSGIGDEQFFGPGTRLTVL.

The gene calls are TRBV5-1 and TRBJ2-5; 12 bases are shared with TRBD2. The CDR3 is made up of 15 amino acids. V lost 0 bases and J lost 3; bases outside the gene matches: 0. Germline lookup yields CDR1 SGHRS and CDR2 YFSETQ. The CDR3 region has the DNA TGCGCCAGCAGCTTGGGACTAGCGGGGGAAGAGACCCAGTACTTC. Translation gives CASSLGLAGEETQYF. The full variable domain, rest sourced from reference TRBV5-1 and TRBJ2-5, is KAGVTQTPRYLIKTRGQQVTLSCSPISGHRSVSWYQQTPGQGLQFLFEYFSETQRNKGNFPGRFSGRQFSNSRSEMNVSTLELGDSALYLCASSLGLAGEETQYFGPGTRLLVL.

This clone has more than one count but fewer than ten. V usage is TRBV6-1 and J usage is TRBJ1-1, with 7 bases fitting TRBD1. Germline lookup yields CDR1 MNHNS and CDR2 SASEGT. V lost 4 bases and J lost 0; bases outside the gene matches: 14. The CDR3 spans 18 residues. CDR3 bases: TGTGCCAGCAGTGGCCGCTCCCGGGACAGATACATGAACACTGAAGCTTTCTTT. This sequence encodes CASSGRSRDRYMNTEAFF.

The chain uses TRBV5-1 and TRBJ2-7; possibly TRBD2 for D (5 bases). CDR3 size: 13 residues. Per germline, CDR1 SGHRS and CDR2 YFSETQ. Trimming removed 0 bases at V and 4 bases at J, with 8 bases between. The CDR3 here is CASSLETGYEQYF. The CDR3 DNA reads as TGCGCCAGCAGCTTGGAGACGGGATACGAGCAGTACTTC. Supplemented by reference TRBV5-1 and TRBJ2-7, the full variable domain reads KAGVTQTPRYLIKTRGQQVTLSCSPISGHRSVSWYQQTPGQGLQFLFEYFSETQRNKGNFPGRFSGRQFSNSRSEMNVSTLELGDSALYLCASSLETGYEQYFGPGTRLTVT.

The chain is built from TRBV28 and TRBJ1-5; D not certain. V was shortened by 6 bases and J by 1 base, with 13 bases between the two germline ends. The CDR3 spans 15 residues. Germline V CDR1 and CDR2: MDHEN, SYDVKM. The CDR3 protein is CASRNGGLSNQPQHF. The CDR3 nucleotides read TGTGCCAGCAGAAACGGAGGTTTAAGCAATCAGCCCCAGCATTTT.

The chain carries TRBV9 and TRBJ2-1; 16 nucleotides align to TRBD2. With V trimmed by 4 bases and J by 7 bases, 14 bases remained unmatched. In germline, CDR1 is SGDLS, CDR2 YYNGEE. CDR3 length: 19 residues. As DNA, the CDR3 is TGTGCCAGCAGCTCCGGGACTAGCGGGGGGGGATGGGAGTGGAATGAGCAGTTCTTC. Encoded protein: CASSSGTSGGGWEWNEQFF.

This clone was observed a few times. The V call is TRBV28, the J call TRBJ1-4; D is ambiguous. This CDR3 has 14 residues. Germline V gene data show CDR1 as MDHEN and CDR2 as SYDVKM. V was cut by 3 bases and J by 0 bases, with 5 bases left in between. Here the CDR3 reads CASSLRATNEKLFF. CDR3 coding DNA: TGTGCCAGCAGTTTGAGGGCAACTAATGAAAAACTGTTTTTT.

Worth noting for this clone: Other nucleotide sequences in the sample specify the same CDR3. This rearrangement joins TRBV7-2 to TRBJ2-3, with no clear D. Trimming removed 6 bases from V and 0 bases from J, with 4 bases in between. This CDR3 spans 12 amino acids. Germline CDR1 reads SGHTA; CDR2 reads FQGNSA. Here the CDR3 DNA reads TGTGCCAGCAGTCTTAGCACAGATACGCAGTATTTT. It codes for CASSLSTDTQYF. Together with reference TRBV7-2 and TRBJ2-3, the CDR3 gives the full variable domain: GAGVSQSPSNKVTEKGKDVELRCDPISGHTALYWYRQSLGQGLEFLIYFQGNSAPDKSGLPSDRFSAERTGGSVSTLTIQRTQQEDSAVYLCASSLSTDTQYFGPGTRLTVL.

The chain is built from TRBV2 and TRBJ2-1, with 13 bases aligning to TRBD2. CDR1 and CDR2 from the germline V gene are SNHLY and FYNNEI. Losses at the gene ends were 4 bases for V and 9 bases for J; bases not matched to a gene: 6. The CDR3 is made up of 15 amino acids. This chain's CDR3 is CASSAGLAGIGEQFF. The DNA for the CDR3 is TGTGCCAGCAGTGCGGGACTAGCGGGAATCGGTGAGCAGTTCTTC.

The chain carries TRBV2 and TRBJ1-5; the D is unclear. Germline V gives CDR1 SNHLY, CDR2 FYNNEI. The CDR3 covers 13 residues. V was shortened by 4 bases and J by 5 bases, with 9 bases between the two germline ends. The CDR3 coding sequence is TGTGCCAGCAGTGCAACCCCAGATCAGCCCCAGCATTTT. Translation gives CASSATPDQPQHF.

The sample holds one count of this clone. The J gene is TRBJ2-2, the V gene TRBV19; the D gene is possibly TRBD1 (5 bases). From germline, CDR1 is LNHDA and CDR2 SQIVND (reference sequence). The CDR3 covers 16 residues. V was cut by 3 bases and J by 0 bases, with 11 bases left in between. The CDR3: CASSIRTPPNTGELFF. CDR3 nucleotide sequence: TGTGCCAGTAGTATCCGGACACCCCCGAACACCGGGGAGCTGTTTTTT.

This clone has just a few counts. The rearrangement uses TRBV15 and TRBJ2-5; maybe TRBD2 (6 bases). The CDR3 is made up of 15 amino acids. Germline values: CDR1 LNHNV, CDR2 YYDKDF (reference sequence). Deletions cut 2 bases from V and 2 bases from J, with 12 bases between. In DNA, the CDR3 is TGTGCCACCAGCAGATTTCCGGGGACTCAAGAGACCCAGTACTTC. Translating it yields CATSRFPGTQETQYF. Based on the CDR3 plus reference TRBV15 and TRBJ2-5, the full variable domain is DAMVIQNPRYQVTQFGKPVTLSCSQTLNHNVMYWYQQKSSQAPKLLFHYYDKDFNNEADTPDNFQSRRPNTSFCFLDIRSPGLGDTAMYLCATSRFPGTQETQYFGPGTRLLVL.

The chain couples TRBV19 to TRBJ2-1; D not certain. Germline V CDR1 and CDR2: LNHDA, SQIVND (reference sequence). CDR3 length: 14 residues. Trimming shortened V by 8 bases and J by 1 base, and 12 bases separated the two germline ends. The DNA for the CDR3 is TGTGCCAGTGGCCTAGAGAGGTCCTACAATGAGCAGTTCTTC. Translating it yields CASGLERSYNEQFF. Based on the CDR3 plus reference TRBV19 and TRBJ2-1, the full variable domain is DGGITQSPKYLFRKEGQNVTLSCEQNLNHDAMYWYRQDPGQGLRLIYYSQIVNDFQKGDIAEGYSVSREKKESFPLTVTSAQKNPTAFYLCASGLERSYNEQFFGPGTRLTVL.

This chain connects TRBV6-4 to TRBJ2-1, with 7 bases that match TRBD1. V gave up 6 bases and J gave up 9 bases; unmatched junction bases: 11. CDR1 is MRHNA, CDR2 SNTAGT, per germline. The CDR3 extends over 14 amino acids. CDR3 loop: CASSRDSYQSEQFF. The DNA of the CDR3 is TGTGCCAGCAGCCGGGACAGCTACCAATCTGAGCAGTTCTTC.

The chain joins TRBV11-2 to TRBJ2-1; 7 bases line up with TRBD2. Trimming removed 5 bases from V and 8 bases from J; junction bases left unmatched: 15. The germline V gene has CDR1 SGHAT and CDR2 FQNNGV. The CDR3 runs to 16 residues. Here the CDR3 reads CASSQSAGTIRHEQFF. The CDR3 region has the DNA TGTGCCAGCAGCCAATCAGCCGGGACTATAAGGCATGAGCAGTTCTTC.